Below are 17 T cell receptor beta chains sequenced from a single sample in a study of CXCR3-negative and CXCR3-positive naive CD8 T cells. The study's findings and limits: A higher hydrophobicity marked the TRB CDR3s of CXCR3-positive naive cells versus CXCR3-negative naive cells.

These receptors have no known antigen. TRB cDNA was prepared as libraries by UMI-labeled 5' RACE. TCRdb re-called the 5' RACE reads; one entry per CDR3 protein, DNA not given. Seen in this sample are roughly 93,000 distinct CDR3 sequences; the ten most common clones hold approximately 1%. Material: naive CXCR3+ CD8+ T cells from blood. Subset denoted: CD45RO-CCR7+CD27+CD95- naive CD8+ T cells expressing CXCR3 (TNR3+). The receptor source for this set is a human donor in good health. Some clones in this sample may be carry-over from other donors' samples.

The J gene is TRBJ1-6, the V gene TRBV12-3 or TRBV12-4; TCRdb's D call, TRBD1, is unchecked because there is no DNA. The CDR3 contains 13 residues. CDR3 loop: CASSSTERSPLHF.

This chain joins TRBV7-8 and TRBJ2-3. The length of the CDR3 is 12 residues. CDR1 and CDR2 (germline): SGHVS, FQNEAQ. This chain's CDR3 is CASSLAGIDPLF.

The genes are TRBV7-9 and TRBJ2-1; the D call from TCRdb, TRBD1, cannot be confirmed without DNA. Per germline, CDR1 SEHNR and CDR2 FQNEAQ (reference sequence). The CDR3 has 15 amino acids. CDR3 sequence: CASSLFAGGDNEQFF.

The CDR3 loop reads CASSLGIASGPTGELFF. The V call is TRBV7-9, the J call TRBJ2-2; TCRdb's assignment of TRBD2 cannot be checked, as there is no DNA. CDR1 is SEHNR, CDR2 FQNEAQ, per germline (reference sequence). The CDR3 extends over 17 amino acids.

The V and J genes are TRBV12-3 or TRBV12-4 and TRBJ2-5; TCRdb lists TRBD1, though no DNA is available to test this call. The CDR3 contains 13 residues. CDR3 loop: CASSLSPKETQYF.

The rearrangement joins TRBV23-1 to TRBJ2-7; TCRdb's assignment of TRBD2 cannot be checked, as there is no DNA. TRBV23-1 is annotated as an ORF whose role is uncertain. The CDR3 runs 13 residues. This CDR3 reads CASPSGGSYEQYF.

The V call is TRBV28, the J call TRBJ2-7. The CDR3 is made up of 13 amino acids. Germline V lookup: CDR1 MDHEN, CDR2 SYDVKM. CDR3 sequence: CASSSWGSYEQYF.

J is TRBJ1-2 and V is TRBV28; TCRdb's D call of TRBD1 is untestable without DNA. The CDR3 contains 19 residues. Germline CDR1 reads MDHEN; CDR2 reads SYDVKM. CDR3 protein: CASSSNPGTDFRLADGYTF.

This chain's CDR3 is CSAGTGHLIYNEQFF. This chain uses TRBV20-1 with TRBJ2-1; the TRBD1 assignment by TCRdb is unverifiable without DNA. This CDR3 has 15 residues. Germline assignment: CDR1 DFQATT and CDR2 SNEGSKA (reference sequence).

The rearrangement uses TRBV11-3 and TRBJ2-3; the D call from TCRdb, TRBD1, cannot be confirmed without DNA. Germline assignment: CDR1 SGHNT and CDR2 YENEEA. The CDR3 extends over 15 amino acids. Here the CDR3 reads CASSHYRDSTDTQYF.

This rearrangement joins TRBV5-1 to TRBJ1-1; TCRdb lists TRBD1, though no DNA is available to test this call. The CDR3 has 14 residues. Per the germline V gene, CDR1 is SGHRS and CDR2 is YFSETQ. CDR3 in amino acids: CASRLIQGYTEAFF.

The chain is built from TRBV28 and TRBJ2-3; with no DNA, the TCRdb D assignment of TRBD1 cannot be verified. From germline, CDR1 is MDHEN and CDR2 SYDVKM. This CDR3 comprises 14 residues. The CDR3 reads CDSSFLGTTDTQYF.

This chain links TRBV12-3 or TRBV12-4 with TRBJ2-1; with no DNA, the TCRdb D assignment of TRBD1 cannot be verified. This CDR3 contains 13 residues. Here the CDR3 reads CASSLGGLNEQFF.

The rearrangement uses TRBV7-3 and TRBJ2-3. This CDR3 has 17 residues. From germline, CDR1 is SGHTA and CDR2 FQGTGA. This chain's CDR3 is CASSLSYDLRSTDTQYF.

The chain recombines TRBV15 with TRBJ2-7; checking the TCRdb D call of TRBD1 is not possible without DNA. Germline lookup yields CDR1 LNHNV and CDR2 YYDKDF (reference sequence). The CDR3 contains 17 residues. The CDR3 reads CATSSIPPGRNIYEQYF.

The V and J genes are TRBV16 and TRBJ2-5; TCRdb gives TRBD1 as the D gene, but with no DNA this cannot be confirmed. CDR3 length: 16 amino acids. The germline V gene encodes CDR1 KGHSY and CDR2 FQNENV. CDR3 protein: CASSQWRPGQQETQYF.

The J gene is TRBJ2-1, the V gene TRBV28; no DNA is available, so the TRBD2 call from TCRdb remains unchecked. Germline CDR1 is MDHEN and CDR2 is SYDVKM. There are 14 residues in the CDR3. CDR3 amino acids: CASSGTSGSREQFF. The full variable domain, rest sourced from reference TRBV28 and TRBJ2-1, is DVKVTQSSRYLVKRTGEKVFLECVQDMDHENMFWYRQDPGLGLRLIYFSYDVKMKEKGDIPEGYSVSREKKERFSLILESASTNQTSMYLCASSGTSGSREQFFGPGTRLTVL.